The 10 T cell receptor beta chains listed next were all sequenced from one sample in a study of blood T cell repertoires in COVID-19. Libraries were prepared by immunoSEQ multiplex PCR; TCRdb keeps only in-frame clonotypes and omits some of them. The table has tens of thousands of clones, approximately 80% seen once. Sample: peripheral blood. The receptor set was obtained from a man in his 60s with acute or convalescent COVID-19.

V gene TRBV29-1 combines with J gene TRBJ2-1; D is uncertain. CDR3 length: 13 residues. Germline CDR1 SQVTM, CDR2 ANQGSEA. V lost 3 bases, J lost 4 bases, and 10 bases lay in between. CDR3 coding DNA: TGCAGCGTTGAGGGCAGGTTATACAATGAGCAGTTCTTC. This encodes CSVEGRLYNEQFF.

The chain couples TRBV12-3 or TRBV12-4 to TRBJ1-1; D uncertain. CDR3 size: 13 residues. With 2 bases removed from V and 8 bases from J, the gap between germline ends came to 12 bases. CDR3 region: CASSLWQQLEAFF. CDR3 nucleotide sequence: TGTGCCAGCAGTTTATGGCAACAGCTAGAAGCTTTCTTT.

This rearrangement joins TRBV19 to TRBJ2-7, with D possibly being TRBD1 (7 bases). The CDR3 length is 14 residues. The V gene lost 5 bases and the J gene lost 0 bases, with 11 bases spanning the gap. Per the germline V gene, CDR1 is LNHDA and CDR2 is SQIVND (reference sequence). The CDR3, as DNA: TGTGCCAGTAGTGGGCGGGACAGCTCCTACGAGCAGTACTTC. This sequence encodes CASSGRDSSYEQYF.

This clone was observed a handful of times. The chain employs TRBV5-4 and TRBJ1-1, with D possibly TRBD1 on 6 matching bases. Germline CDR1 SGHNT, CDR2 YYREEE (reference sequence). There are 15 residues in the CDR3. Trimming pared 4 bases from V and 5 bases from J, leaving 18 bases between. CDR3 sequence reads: CASSRERGANTEAFF. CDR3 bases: TGTGCCAGCAGCCGTGAACGGGGGGCGAATACTGAAGCTTTCTTT. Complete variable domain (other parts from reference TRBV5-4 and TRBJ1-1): ETGVTQSPTHLIKTRGQQVTLRCSSQSGHNTVSWYQQALGQGPQFIFQYYREEENGRGNFPPRFSGLQFPNYSSELNVNALELDDSALYLCASSRERGANTEAFFGQGTRLTVV.

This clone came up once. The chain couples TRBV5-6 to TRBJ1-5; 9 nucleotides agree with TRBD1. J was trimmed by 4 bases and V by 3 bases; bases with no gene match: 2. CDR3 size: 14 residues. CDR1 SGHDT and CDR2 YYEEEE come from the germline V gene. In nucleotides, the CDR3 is TGTGCCAGCAGCTACGGACAGGGGAATCAGCCCCAGCATTTT. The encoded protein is CASSYGQGNQPQHF.

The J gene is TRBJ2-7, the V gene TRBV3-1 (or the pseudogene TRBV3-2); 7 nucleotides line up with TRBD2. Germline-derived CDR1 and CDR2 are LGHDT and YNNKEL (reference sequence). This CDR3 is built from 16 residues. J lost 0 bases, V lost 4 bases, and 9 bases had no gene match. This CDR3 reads CASSPGTTGVSYEQYF. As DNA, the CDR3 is TGTGCCAGCAGCCCGGGGACTACGGGGGTCTCCTACGAGCAGTACTTC.

The CDR3 coding sequence is TGTGCCAGCGGCGAGGGAGGGTCTAGCTACGAGCAGTACTTC. This gives the protein CASGEGGSSYEQYF. This chain joins TRBV11-2 and TRBJ2-7; the match to TRBD2 covers 7 bases. Germline V gene data show CDR1 as SGHAT and CDR2 as FQNNGV. The CDR3 sequence is 14 residues long. V lost 8 bases and J lost 3; bases outside the gene matches: 10. The full variable domain, completed using reference TRBV11-2 and TRBJ2-7, is EAGVAQSPRYKIIEKRQSVAFWCNPISGHATLYWYQQILGQGPKLLIQFQNNGVVDDSQLPKDRFSAERLKGVDSTLKIQPAKLEDSAVYLCASGEGGSSYEQYFGPGTRLTVT.

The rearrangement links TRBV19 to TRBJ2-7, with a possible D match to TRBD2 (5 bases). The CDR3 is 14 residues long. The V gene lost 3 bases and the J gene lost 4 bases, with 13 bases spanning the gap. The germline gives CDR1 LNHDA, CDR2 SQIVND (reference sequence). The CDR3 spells CASSIYPGDYEQYF. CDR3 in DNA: TGTGCCAGTAGTATCTACCCCGGGGATTACGAGCAGTACTTC.

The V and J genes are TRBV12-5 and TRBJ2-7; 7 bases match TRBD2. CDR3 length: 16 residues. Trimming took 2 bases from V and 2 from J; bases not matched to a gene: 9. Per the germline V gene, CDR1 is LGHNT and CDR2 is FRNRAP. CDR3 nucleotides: TGTGCTAGTGGTTTGAAGCCGGGAGGCTCAACCTACGAGCAGTACTTC. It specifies CASGLKPGGSTYEQYF.

The CDR3 is CASIPQGRSTEAFF. The CDR3 DNA reads as TGTGCCAGCATCCCACAGGGTAGGAGCACTGAAGCTTTCTTT. The chain carries TRBV13 and TRBJ1-1; the D gene is possibly TRBD1 (6 bases). The CDR3 is made up of 14 amino acids. The V gene's germline CDR1 is PRHDT and CDR2 FYEKMQ (reference sequence). Trimming cost V 7 bases and J 4 bases, with 16 bases left between them.